These T cell receptor beta chains were read from a single sample in a study of shared clonotypes between healthy human individuals. Assay: immunoSEQ multiplex PCR; the TCRdb copy retains only in-frame clones and omits some. This sample has 2,100,000 or so clones, with roughly 95% found just once. Sequencing was done on a sample of naive CD4+ T cells sorted from blood. These TCRs come from a man between 18 and 35 years old in good health. CDR3s include the opening cysteine and the closing phenylalanine or tryptophan.

CDR3 protein: CAWFITVTEAFF
J gene: TRBJ1-1
CDR3 length: 12
V gene: TRBV30

CDR3 protein: CASSAPGSSSGNTIYF
J gene: TRBJ1-3
CDR3 length: 16
V gene: TRBV9

CDR3 protein: CASRAGTSSSYEQYF
J gene: TRBJ2-7
CDR3 length: 15
V gene: TRBV2

CDR3 protein: CASSFSDTLMGYTF
J gene: TRBJ1-2
CDR3 length: 14
V gene: TRBV7-9

CDR3 protein: CASSQATNYGYTF
J gene: TRBJ1-2
CDR3 length: 13
V gene: TRBV14

CDR3 protein: CASSISRGRTEAFF
J gene: TRBJ1-1
CDR3 length: 14
V gene: TRBV11-2

CDR3 protein: CASSQGVFKAFF
J gene: TRBJ1-1
CDR3 length: 12
V gene: TRBV5-8

CDR3 protein: CASSPGQGNQPQHF
J gene: TRBJ1-5
CDR3 length: 14
V gene: TRBV9

CDR3 protein: CASSHWRADTQYF
J gene: TRBJ2-3
CDR3 length: 13
V gene: TRBV4-2

CDR3 protein: CASSPRVSYEQYF
J gene: TRBJ2-7
CDR3 length: 13
V gene: TRBV7-8

CDR3 protein: CASSLGAGATYEQYF
J gene: TRBJ2-7
CDR3 length: 15
V gene: TRBV7-2

CDR3 protein: CATVGQGLGRTEAFF
J gene: TRBJ1-1
CDR3 length: 15
V gene: TRBV6-1

CDR3 protein: CASRSQDTQYF
J gene: TRBJ2-3
CDR3 length: 11
V gene: TRBV5-4

CDR3 protein: CALSGQINEKLFF
J gene: TRBJ1-4
CDR3 length: 13
V gene: TRBV30

CDR3 protein: CASSLGKVQGKGTEAFF
J gene: TRBJ1-1
CDR3 length: 17
V gene: TRBV11-2

CDR3 protein: CASSWTDSNQPQHF
J gene: TRBJ1-5
CDR3 length: 14
V gene: TRBV7-9

CDR3 protein: CASSDQSGGGKDGYTF
J gene: TRBJ1-2
CDR3 length: 16
V gene: TRBV9

CDR3 protein: CASSPQGQGANEQFF
J gene: TRBJ2-1
CDR3 length: 15
V gene: TRBV6-1

CDR3 protein: CASSLGRGGGSLHF
J gene: TRBJ1-6
CDR3 length: 14
V gene: TRBV7-2

CDR3 protein: CASRLAGGSSYEQYF
J gene: TRBJ2-7
CDR3 length: 15
V gene: TRBV7-2

CDR3 protein: CASSPRRAAGELFF
J gene: TRBJ2-2
CDR3 length: 14
V gene: TRBV18

CDR3 protein: CASSLDRGYEQYF
J gene: TRBJ2-7
CDR3 length: 13
V gene: TRBV19

CDR3 protein: CASSPGRGASYEQYF
J gene: TRBJ2-7
CDR3 length: 15
V gene: TRBV18

CDR3 protein: CASSGRGGTGYEQYF
J gene: TRBJ2-7
CDR3 length: 15
V gene: TRBV11-2

CDR3 protein: CASSPPNRSGNTIYF
J gene: TRBJ1-3
CDR3 length: 15
V gene: TRBV18

CDR3 protein: CASSLGEGGSYNSPLHF
J gene: TRBJ1-6
CDR3 length: 17
V gene: TRBV28

CDR3 protein: CASSYSAPSSYNEQFF
J gene: TRBJ2-1
CDR3 length: 16
V gene: TRBV6-5

CDR3 protein: CASSQQGINEKLFF
J gene: TRBJ1-4
CDR3 length: 14
V gene: TRBV7-2

CDR3 protein: CASSTGQGGIQYF
J gene: TRBJ2-4
CDR3 length: 13
V gene: TRBV19

CDR3 protein: CASALGTESSPLHF
J gene: TRBJ1-6
CDR3 length: 14
V gene: TRBV12-5

CDR3 protein: CASSVDWGPNSPLHF
J gene: TRBJ1-6
CDR3 length: 15
V gene: TRBV9

CDR3 protein: CSVASGLTYEQYF
J gene: TRBJ2-7
CDR3 length: 13
V gene: TRBV29-1

CDR3 protein: CASSPQDGSNYGYTF
J gene: TRBJ1-2
CDR3 length: 15
V gene: TRBV18

CDR3 protein: CASSLMDPAKNIQYF
J gene: TRBJ2-4
CDR3 length: 15
V gene: TRBV27

CDR3 protein: CASSPSNTEAFF
J gene: TRBJ1-1
CDR3 length: 12
V gene: TRBV18

CDR3 protein: CASSGTSGRSYEQYF
J gene: TRBJ2-7
CDR3 length: 15
V gene: TRBV4-1

CDR3 protein: CASSLQVVGYEQYF
J gene: TRBJ2-7
CDR3 length: 14
V gene: TRBV6-1

CDR3 protein: CASNPGAGAGEAFF
J gene: TRBJ1-1
CDR3 length: 14
V gene: TRBV5-6

CDR3 protein: CASRVGAFNEQFF
J gene: TRBJ2-1
CDR3 length: 13
V gene: TRBV27

CDR3 protein: CASSDPTTGGRDEQFF
J gene: TRBJ2-1
CDR3 length: 16
V gene: TRBV10-2

CDR3 protein: CASGLSTDTQYF
J gene: TRBJ2-3
CDR3 length: 12
V gene: TRBV9

CDR3 protein: CASSLARSMNTEAFF
J gene: TRBJ1-1
CDR3 length: 15
V gene: TRBV5-1

CDR3 protein: CASSSLSGANVLTF
J gene: TRBJ2-6
CDR3 length: 14
V gene: TRBV27

CDR3 protein: CASSSEYSNQPQHF
J gene: TRBJ1-5
CDR3 length: 14
V gene: TRBV28

CDR3 protein: CASEQRGTDTQYF
J gene: TRBJ2-3
CDR3 length: 13
V gene: TRBV27

CDR3 protein: CASSENAAQYF
J gene: TRBJ2-7
CDR3 length: 11
V gene: TRBV2